Below are 31 T cell receptor beta chains sequenced from a single sample in a study of blood T cell repertoires in COVID-19. Repertoires were generated with immunoSEQ multiplex PCR, while TCRdb's copy carries only in-frame clones and drops some. The sample lists approximately 260,000 clones; roughly nine tenths were seen once. Sequencing input: peripheral blood. These receptors were collected from a man in his fifties with acute or convalescent COVID-19.

The V and J genes are TRBV29-1 and TRBJ1-2; D remains unclear. The V gene lost 5 bases and the J gene lost 3 bases, with 7 bases spanning the gap. The CDR3 is made up of 11 amino acids. In germline, CDR1 is SQVTM, CDR2 ANQGSEA. CDR3 DNA sequence: TGCAGCGTTAAGGAGGACTATGGCTACACCTTC. As protein: CSVKEDYGYTF.

Only one count was recorded for this clone. The CDR3 DNA is TGTGCCAGCAGCCCGACAGGGAACACCTACGAGCAGTACTTC. Translating it yields CASSPTGNTYEQYF. The chain has TRBV7-3 and TRBJ2-7; 7 bases fit TRBD1. The germline V gene has CDR1 SGHTA and CDR2 FQGTGA. The CDR3 consists of 14 residues. Trimming cost V 5 bases and J 2 bases; bases outside gene matches: 6.

The chain uses TRBV5-4 and TRBJ1-2; 12 positions match TRBD1. Germline V gene sequence: CDR1 SGHNT, CDR2 YYREEE (reference sequence). With V trimmed by 4 bases and J by 8 bases, 6 bases remained unmatched. The CDR3 runs 14 residues. CDR3 sequence (DNA): TGTGCCAGCAGCCCCGGGACAGGGGGCGGAGGCTACACCTTC. It yields the protein CASSPGTGGGGYTF.

The chain has TRBV7-2 and TRBJ2-1, with TRBD2 as a possible D gene (6 bases). The CDR3 has 18 residues. The V gene's germline CDR1 is SGHTA and CDR2 FQGNSA. The V end was cut by 5 bases, the J end by 5 bases, with 25 bases between. The CDR3 is CASSPKRAGGAPNNEQFF. The DNA for the CDR3 is TGTGCCAGCAGCCCAAAGAGGGCCGGAGGGGCCCCGAACAATGAGCAGTTCTTC. Combining the CDR3 with reference TRBV7-2 and TRBJ2-1 gives the whole variable domain GAGVSQSPSNKVTEKGKDVELRCDPISGHTALYWYRQSLGQGLEFLIYFQGNSAPDKSGLPSDRFSAERTGGSVSTLTIQRTQQEDSAVYLCASSPKRAGGAPNNEQFFGPGTRLTVL.

This clone was seen just once. The CDR3 DNA reads as TGTGCCAGTACGGACAGGTTCACCTACGAGCAGTACTTC. This gives the protein CASTDRFTYEQYF. This chain joins TRBV19 and TRBJ2-7, with 7 bases identical to TRBD1. Germline CDR1 reads LNHDA; CDR2 reads SQIVND (reference sequence). The CDR3 is 13 residues long. V shed 7 bases and J 2 bases; nucleotides not matched to a gene: 5.

The chain recombines TRBV19 with TRBJ2-5; the match to TRBD1 covers 8 bases. The CDR3 sequence is 15 residues long. Germline V CDR1 and CDR2: LNHDA, SQIVND (reference sequence). V dropped 2 bases and J dropped 4; count of bases not matched to a gene: 6. The CDR3 reads CASSIQGARGETQYF. Written as DNA, the CDR3 is TGTGCCAGTAGTATACAGGGGGCGAGGGGAGAGACCCAGTACTTC.

The rearrangement uses TRBV6-1 and TRBJ2-2; D not resolved. Germline CDR1 MNHNS, CDR2 SASEGT. Trimming pared 4 bases from V and 4 bases from J, leaving 16 bases between. The CDR3 loop spans 16 amino acids. This chain's CDR3 is CASSGGSAFGTGELFF. CDR3 DNA sequence: TGTGCCAGCAGTGGAGGTTCCGCCTTTGGCACCGGGGAGCTGTTTTTT.

This sequence joins TRBV19 and TRBJ2-1, with D tentatively TRBD1 (6 bases). The CDR3 length is 15 residues. From germline, CDR1 is LNHDA and CDR2 SQIVND (reference sequence). Deletions cut 6 bases from V and 3 bases from J, with 15 bases between. CDR3 coding DNA: TGTGCCAGTAGGTACGGGGTAGGGGGCTACAATGAGCAGTTCTTC. Translation: CASRYGVGGYNEQFF.

The gene calls are TRBV7-2 and TRBJ2-7; 14 bases agree with TRBD2. V was clipped by 5 bases and J by 2 bases; unmatched bases: 8. The germline V gene has CDR1 SGHTA and CDR2 FQGNSA. This CDR3 spans 17 amino acids. The CDR3: CASSPWTSGGYTYEQYF. DNA for the CDR3: TGTGCCAGCAGCCCCTGGACTAGCGGGGGGTATACCTACGAGCAGTACTTC. Drawing the rest from reference TRBV7-2 and TRBJ2-7, the complete variable domain is GAGVSQSPSNKVTEKGKDVELRCDPISGHTALYWYRQSLGQGLEFLIYFQGNSAPDKSGLPSDRFSAERTGGSVSTLTIQRTQQEDSAVYLCASSPWTSGGYTYEQYFGPGTRLTVT.

Written as DNA, the CDR3 is TGTGCCAGCAGCGCCGGGACAAATGCGAACACCGGGGAGCTGTTTTTT. The encoded protein is CASSAGTNANTGELFF. The chain links TRBV7-3 to TRBJ2-2, with D tentatively TRBD1 (6 bases). Germline CDR1 and CDR2: SGHTA and FQGTGA. The CDR3 runs 16 residues. V lost 5 bases to trimming and J lost 0 bases, with 13 bases between them.

J is TRBJ2-7 and V is TRBV5-6; 7 nucleotides match TRBD1. This CDR3 is 15 amino acids long. The J segment lost 6 bases and the V segment lost 1 base, leaving 10 bases of the junction unmatched. Germline lookup yields CDR1 SGHDT and CDR2 YYEEEE. CDR3 nucleotide sequence: TGTGCCAGCAGCTTGACCGACAGGGTACTACTCGAGCAGTACTTC. It yields the protein CASSLTDRVLLEQYF.

The rearrangement links TRBV2 to TRBJ1-1; weak D call: TRBD1 (5 bases). CDR1 SNHLY and CDR2 FYNNEI come from the germline V gene. Deletions cut 4 bases from V and 8 bases from J, with 17 bases between. The CDR3 loop spans 14 amino acids. CDR3 DNA sequence: TGTGCCAGCAGTGTGTATCAGGGCTTGGCAGAAGCTTTCTTT. As protein: CASSVYQGLAEAFF.

The V call is TRBV29-1, the J call TRBJ2-5; 12 nucleotides line up with TRBD2. Trimming took 6 bases from V and 1 from J; bases not matched to a gene: 9. Germline CDR1 and CDR2: SQVTM and ANQGSEA. The CDR3 is made up of 16 amino acids. The CDR3 sequence: CSVAVLAGGLQETQYF. The CDR3 coding sequence is TGCAGCGTCGCCGTACTAGCGGGGGGACTCCAAGAGACCCAGTACTTC.

The J gene is TRBJ1-4, the V gene TRBV6-1; unclear D gene. V was clipped by 6 bases and J by 8 bases, with 10 bases between them. CDR3 length equals 12 residues. The V gene's germline CDR1 is MNHNS and CDR2 SASEGT. CDR3 in amino acids: CASSLSGEKLFF. In DNA form, the CDR3 reads TGTGCCAGCAGCCTGTCGGGAGAAAAACTGTTTTTT.

The rearrangement links TRBV7-8 to TRBJ2-7; D possibly corresponds to TRBD1 (6 bases). With 7 bases removed from V and 3 bases from J, the gap between germline ends came to 22 bases. CDR1 is SGHVS and CDR2 is FQNEAQ in the germline V gene. The CDR3 contains 16 residues. The CDR3 DNA is TGTGCCAGCATCCAAAACCCCGCCAGGGGATTCTACGAGCAGTACTTC. It encodes CASIQNPARGFYEQYF.

The genes are TRBV6-6 and TRBJ2-2, with 14 bases identical to TRBD2. CDR1 and CDR2 (germline): MNHNY, SVGAGI (reference sequence). Unmatched junction bases numbered 4, after V lost 6 bases and J lost 7 bases. This CDR3 comprises 15 residues. CDR3 DNA: TGTGCCAGCAGAACGACTAGCGGGAGGGGCGGGGAGCTGTTTTTT. Its translation: CASRTTSGRGGELFF.

V is TRBV11-2 and J is TRBJ2-7; 8 positions agree with TRBD1. The CDR3 has 16 residues. Germline assignment: CDR1 SGHAT and CDR2 FQNNGV. V lost 8 bases and J lost 3; bases outside the gene matches: 15. The CDR3 bases are TGTGCCAGCGGCGGACAGGGCGGGCGAACATTCTACGAGCAGTACTTC. Translated: CASGGQGGRTFYEQYF.

The genes are TRBV10-2 and TRBJ2-1; 7 bases are shared with TRBD2. The CDR3 has 15 amino acids. Germline CDR1 WSHSY, CDR2 SAAADI. J lost 0 bases, V lost 6 bases, and 5 bases had no gene match. In DNA form, the CDR3 reads TGCGCCAGCAGGGTAGCGGGTAGCTCCTACAATGAGCAGTTCTTC. It codes for CASRVAGSSYNEQFF.

This clone came up a few times. For the CDR3, the DNA is TGCGCCAGCAGCTTCAAGGGGTCGCTCACAGATACGCAGTATTTT. This translates into CASSFKGSLTDTQYF. This chain uses TRBV5-1 with TRBJ2-3, with D perhaps matching TRBD1 (5 bases). This CDR3 is 15 amino acids long. Germline V CDR1 and CDR2: SGHRS, YFSETQ. Trimming removed 2 bases from V and 2 bases from J, with 12 bases in between.

The chain combines TRBV14 with TRBJ2-3; the D gene is possibly TRBD1 (5 bases). The CDR3 covers 15 residues. Germline values: CDR1 SGHDN, CDR2 FVKESK. The ends were cut back, 2 bases at V and 0 bases at J, with 9 bases in the middle. DNA of the CDR3: TGTGCCAGCAGCCAATGGACACATAGCACAGATACGCAGTATTTT. Amino acids: CASSQWTHSTDTQYF.

The chain employs TRBV7-9 and TRBJ2-3, with D perhaps matching TRBD2 (7 bases). The CDR3 runs to 15 residues. The V gene lost 1 base and the J gene lost 1 base, with 9 bases spanning the gap. Germline V lookup: CDR1 SEHNR, CDR2 FQNEAQ (reference sequence). The CDR3 loop is CASSLEGGRTDTQYF. The DNA for the CDR3 is TGTGCCAGCAGCTTAGAGGGGGGGCGCACAGATACGCAGTATTTT.

This clone was counted once. J is TRBJ2-5 and V is TRBV11-3; TRBD2 matches 11 bases. V was pared by 1 base and J by 5 bases, with 3 bases of the junction left unmatched. From germline, CDR1 is SGHNT and CDR2 YENEEA. This CDR3 region has 15 residues. CDR3 sequence (DNA): TGTGCCAGCAGCTTAGGCCTAGCGGGGGGCGAGACCCAGTACTTC. Translation gives CASSLGLAGGETQYF.

The chain joins TRBV7-9 to TRBJ2-4; weak D call: TRBD2 (6 bases). V lost 7 bases, J lost 6 bases, and 7 bases lay in between. The CDR3 extends over 11 amino acids. Germline CDR1 and CDR2: SEHNR and FQNEAQ (reference sequence). The CDR3 sequence: CASMGGNIQYF. The CDR3 DNA reads as TGTGCCAGCATGGGGGGAAACATTCAGTACTTC.

V usage is TRBV25-1 and J usage is TRBJ2-3, with TRBD2 matching 9 bases. The CDR3 extends over 18 amino acids. Trimming cost V 1 base and J 3 bases; bases outside gene matches: 11. The germline gives CDR1 MGHDK, CDR2 SYGVNS. The CDR3: CASSESRGGGPETDTQYF. The CDR3 DNA is TGTGCCAGCAGTGAATCTCGCGGGGGGGGGCCAGAGACAGATACGCAGTATTTT.

The gene calls are TRBV20-1 and TRBJ1-2, with D unresolved. The CDR3 sequence is 10 residues long. Trimming left V 7 bases short and J 4 bases short, with 7 bases between. Looked up from germline, CDR1 is DFQATT and CDR2 is SNEGSKA (reference sequence). The CDR3: CSVGSYGYTF. The CDR3 region has the DNA TGCAGTGTCGGGAGCTATGGCTACACCTTC.

V gene TRBV27 combines with J gene TRBJ1-1; TRBD1 is a possible D gene (6 bases). V lost 0 bases, J lost 5 bases, and 13 bases lay in between. Germline V gene sequence: CDR1 MNHEY, CDR2 SMNVEV (reference sequence). CDR3 length equals 15 residues. The CDR3 here is CASSLSFQTGTEAFF. The CDR3 region has the DNA TGTGCCAGCAGTTTATCTTTCCAAACAGGGACTGAAGCTTTCTTT.

The chain carries TRBV5-4 and TRBJ1-1; D is uncertain. The CDR3 loop spans 16 amino acids. From germline, CDR1 is SGHNT and CDR2 YYREEE (reference sequence). With 0 bases removed from V and 0 bases from J, the gap between germline ends came to 12 bases. The CDR3, as DNA: TGTGCCAGCAGCTTGGACCCGTTGCGGATGAACACTGAAGCTTTCTTT. Amino acid sequence: CASSLDPLRMNTEAFF. Filled out from reference TRBV5-4 and TRBJ1-1, the complete variable domain reads ETGVTQSPTHLIKTRGQQVTLRCSSQSGHNTVSWYQQALGQGPQFIFQYYREEENGRGNFPPRFSGLQFPNYSSELNVNALELDDSALYLCASSLDPLRMNTEAFFGQGTRLTVV.

The rearrangement joins TRBV29-1 to TRBJ1-2, with 7 bases matching TRBD1. This CDR3 spans 14 amino acids. Germline assignment: CDR1 SQVTM and CDR2 ANQGSEA. J was trimmed by 7 bases and V by 0 bases; bases with no gene match: 8. The CDR3 sequence: CSVEEQGQRGGYTF. In nucleotides, the CDR3 is TGCAGCGTTGAAGAACAGGGACAGAGGGGTGGCTACACCTTC.

The chain has TRBV6-1 and TRBJ2-1; possible D gene TRBD1, 5 bases. The CDR3 sequence is 15 residues long. In germline, CDR1 is MNHNS, CDR2 SASEGT. V was clipped by 2 bases and J by 2 bases, with 10 bases between them. The DNA of the CDR3 is TGTGCCAGCAGTGAATATCAGGGAACCTACAATGAGCAGTTCTTC. It is translated as CASSEYQGTYNEQFF.

The rearrangement links TRBV2 to TRBJ2-1; tentative D call: TRBD1 (5 bases). Trimming took off 4 bases at V and 1 base at J, with 8 bases between the two ends. The CDR3 has 14 residues. The V gene's germline CDR1 is SNHLY and CDR2 FYNNEI. This CDR3 reads CASSAGPSYNEQFF. The CDR3 DNA reads as TGTGCCAGCAGTGCAGGGCCTTCCTACAATGAGCAGTTCTTC.

The chain combines TRBV21-1 with TRBJ1-3; the DNA was not compared with TRBD1, the D call given in the table. TRBV21-1 is an annotated pseudogene. The CDR3 has 17 residues. The CDR3 is CASTIQTGQTRGNTIYF. CDR3 nucleotides: TGTGCCAGCACAATTCAGACAGGGCAGACAAGGGGAAACACCATATATTTT.